The rows below give T cell receptor beta chains drawn from one sample of a study of blood T cells in healthy people across ages. TCRdb re-called the 5' RACE reads through MiXCR, storing one row per CDR3 protein. The sample lists 550,000 to 600,000 distinct CDR3 sequences, less than 60% occurring once. The sequencing sample was made of blood. The source of these receptors is a man aged 80 or over in good health. CDR3s include the opening cysteine and the closing phenylalanine or tryptophan. The order of the fields is V gene, clone size, D gene, J gene, CDR3 protein, CDR3 DNA. D genes are given only for firm matches. The size entry is marked missing in some rows and otherwise reads once, few, many or a size class.

v_call: TRBV10-3
clone_size: few
d_call: .
j_call: TRBJ1-1
cdr3_aa: CAISERGPDTEAFF
cdr3_nt: TGTGCCATCAGTGAGCGGGGGCCGGACACTGAAGCTTTCTTT

v_call: TRBV4-3
clone_size: once
d_call: .
j_call: TRBJ2-3
cdr3_aa: CASSQDRPGRSTDTQYF
cdr3_nt: TGCGCCAGCAGCCAAGATCGTCCGGGGAGGAGCACAGATACGCAGTATTTT

v_call: TRBV20-1
clone_size: .
d_call: TRBD1
j_call: TRBJ2-1
cdr3_aa: CNAGNPGQGFNEQFF
cdr3_nt: TGCAATGCAGGGAATCCGGGACAGGGATTCAATGAGCAGTTCTTC

v_call: TRBV12-3/TRBV12-4
clone_size: .
d_call: .
j_call: TRBJ2-3
cdr3_aa: CASKIGANPSDTQYF
cdr3_nt: TGTGCCAGCAAGATAGGAGCCAACCCGTCGGATACGCAGTATTTT

v_call: TRBV7-2
clone_size: .
d_call: .
j_call: TRBJ2-3
cdr3_aa: CATGTGLGLTTDTQYF
cdr3_nt: TGTGCCACCGGAACGGGACTCGGCCTTACCACAGATACGCAGTATTTT

v_call: TRBV20-1
clone_size: .
d_call: .
j_call: TRBJ1-2
cdr3_aa: CSARAASANYGYTF
cdr3_nt: TGCAGTGCTAGGGCGGCGTCAGCTAACTATGGCTACACCTTC

v_call: TRBV7-6
clone_size: .
d_call: .
j_call: TRBJ2-1
cdr3_aa: CASIKNPIGRGASEQFF
cdr3_nt: TGTGCCAGCATCAAAAACCCCATCGGACGCGGAGCCTCAGAGCAGTTCTTC

v_call: TRBV5-1
clone_size: few
d_call: TRBD1
j_call: TRBJ2-3
cdr3_aa: CASSRRDRATDTQYF
cdr3_nt: TGCGCCAGCAGCCGTCGGGACAGGGCGACAGATACGCAGTATTTT

v_call: TRBV28
clone_size: once
d_call: TRBD1
j_call: TRBJ2-7
cdr3_aa: CASSRMTGGSYEQYF
cdr3_nt: TGTGCCAGCAGCCGCATGACAGGGGGGTCCTACGAGCAGTACTTC

v_call: TRBV6-5
clone_size: .
d_call: .
j_call: TRBJ2-2
cdr3_aa: CASSSLLRPGELFF
cdr3_nt: TGTGCCAGCAGTTCCTTACTCCGACCCGGGGAGCTGTTTTTT

v_call: TRBV20-1
clone_size: .
d_call: TRBD2
j_call: TRBJ2-5
cdr3_aa: CSARDGGVQETQYF
cdr3_nt: TGCAGTGCTAGAGATGGGGGGGTCCAAGAGACCCAGTACTTC

v_call: TRBV7-9
clone_size: few
d_call: .
j_call: TRBJ2-1
cdr3_aa: CASSPIGTAYNEQFF
cdr3_nt: TGTGCCAGCAGCCCAATCGGGACTGCCTACAATGAGCAGTTCTTC

v_call: TRBV6-5
clone_size: many
d_call: .
j_call: TRBJ2-4
cdr3_aa: CASQRDLAKNIQYF
cdr3_nt: TGTGCCAGCCAACGGGACCTAGCCAAAAACATTCAGTACTTC

v_call: TRBV7-2
clone_size: .
d_call: TRBD2
j_call: TRBJ2-3
cdr3_aa: CASRMGLAGGTDTQYF
cdr3_nt: TGTGCCAGCAGAATGGGACTAGCGGGGGGCACAGATACGCAGTATTTT

v_call: TRBV19
clone_size: .
d_call: .
j_call: TRBJ2-3
cdr3_aa: CASSHPGRGADTQYF
cdr3_nt: TGTGCCAGTAGTCACCCGGGGCGGGGTGCAGATACGCAGTATTTT

v_call: TRBV7-2
clone_size: .
d_call: .
j_call: TRBJ1-2
cdr3_aa: CASSLFSGNGYTF
cdr3_nt: TGTGCCAGCAGCTTGTTTTCGGGAAATGGCTACACCTTC

v_call: TRBV12-3/TRBV12-4
clone_size: .
d_call: .
j_call: TRBJ2-3
cdr3_aa: CASRFGTDTQYF
cdr3_nt: TGTGCCAGCAGATTCGGCACAGATACACAGTATTTT

v_call: TRBV29-1
clone_size: .
d_call: TRBD1
j_call: TRBJ1-2
cdr3_aa: CGAELDRGRHYTF
cdr3_nt: TGCGGCGCTGAACTCGACAGGGGGCGCCACTACACCTTC

v_call: TRBV12-3/TRBV12-4
clone_size: few
d_call: TRBD2
j_call: TRBJ2-7
cdr3_aa: CACSGGSTYEQYF
cdr3_nt: TGTGCGTGCTCGGGGGGGTCAACCTACGAGCAGTACTTC

v_call: TRBV7-2
clone_size: .
d_call: .
j_call: TRBJ2-1
cdr3_aa: CASSLGGGANNEQFF
cdr3_nt: TGTGCCAGCAGCCTGGGAGGAGGAGCAAACAATGAGCAGTTCTTC

v_call: TRBV7-9
clone_size: few
d_call: TRBD2
j_call: TRBJ2-1
cdr3_aa: CASSPPGLAVHNERFF
cdr3_nt: TGTGCCAGCAGCCCCCCGGGACTAGCGGTCCACAATGAGCGGTTCTTC

v_call: TRBV20-1
clone_size: .
d_call: TRBD1
j_call: TRBJ1-5
cdr3_aa: CSARDRISNQPQHF
cdr3_nt: TGCAGTGCTCGGGACAGGATTAGCAATCAGCCCCAGCATTTT

v_call: TRBV20-1
clone_size: .
d_call: .
j_call: TRBJ2-3
cdr3_aa: CSAPTGLASSDTQYF
cdr3_nt: TGCAGTGCCCCCACTGGCCTAGCTAGCTCAGATACGCAGTATTTT

v_call: TRBV11-2
clone_size: many
d_call: .
j_call: TRBJ2-3
cdr3_aa: CASSAGTGSTDTQYF
cdr3_nt: TGTGCCAGCAGCGCCGGGACTGGAAGCACAGATACGCAGTATTTT

v_call: TRBV7-2
clone_size: once
d_call: .
j_call: TRBJ1-2
cdr3_aa: CASSWRDPGGGYTF
cdr3_nt: TGTGCCAGCAGCTGGCGGGACCCGGGGGGAGGCTACACCTTC

v_call: TRBV20-1
clone_size: .
d_call: TRBD2
j_call: TRBJ2-1
cdr3_aa: CSATQLAGLETQFF
cdr3_nt: TGCAGTGCTACACAACTAGCGGGGTTAGAGACCCAGTTCTTC

v_call: TRBV20-1
clone_size: .
d_call: .
j_call: TRBJ2-7
cdr3_aa: CSAVGPGYEQYF
cdr3_nt: TGCAGTGCCGTGGGCCCAGGGTACGAGCAGTACTTC

v_call: TRBV9
clone_size: .
d_call: .
j_call: TRBJ2-7
cdr3_aa: CASSTNTRAEQYF
cdr3_nt: TGTGCCAGCAGCACGAACACCAGGGCCGAGCAGTACTTC

v_call: TRBV6-5
clone_size: .
d_call: TRBD2
j_call: TRBJ2-3
cdr3_aa: CASSYQLLAGGLFSTDTQYF
cdr3_nt: TGTGCCAGCAGTTACCAACTCCTAGCGGGGGGCCTCTTCAGCACAGATACGCAGTATTTT

v_call: TRBV2
clone_size: few
d_call: TRBD1
j_call: TRBJ2-5
cdr3_aa: CASTRDRGSSRQETQYF
cdr3_nt: TGTGCCAGCACCAGGGACAGGGGTTCCTCACGCCAAGAGACCCAGTACTTC

v_call: TRBV7-2
clone_size: .
d_call: .
j_call: TRBJ2-1
cdr3_aa: CAGSPSGEQFF
cdr3_nt: TGTGCCGGCAGCCCAAGCGGTGAGCAGTTCTTC

v_call: TRBV7-9
clone_size: .
d_call: .
j_call: TRBJ2-1
cdr3_aa: CASSLGGDSDNEQFF
cdr3_nt: TGTGCCAGCAGCTTAGGGGGGGACAGTGACAATGAGCAGTTCTTC

v_call: TRBV7-2
clone_size: .
d_call: .
j_call: TRBJ2-1
cdr3_aa: CASSLVRGTYNEQFF
cdr3_nt: TGTGCCAGCAGCTTAGTCCGGGGGACATACAATGAGCAGTTCTTC